This TCR beta chain was sequenced during a study of T cells in Graves' hyperthyroidism and ophthalmopathy. Amplification targeted TCR beta CDR3 regions from RNA transcripts. RT-PCR in the first round (using the HTBI primer set) targeted the TCR CDR3. From the multiplex PCR reads, TCRdb called clonotypes with MiXCR, one entry per CDR3 protein. The top ten hold roughly 12% of the sample, which has around 520,000 distinct CDR3 sequences, roughly a quarter seen once. The CDR3 spans 16 residues. The V end was cut by 0 bases, the J end by 7 bases, with 19 bases between. Germline V CDR1 and CDR2: DFQATT, SNEGSKA (reference sequence).

Specimen: blood. The sequence was obtained from a woman under 40 with Graves' ophthalmopathy. The rearrangement links TRBV20-1 to TRBJ1-5, with D possibly matching TRBD1 (5 bases). CDR3 protein: CSARDGGGPLSQPQHF. The CDR3 DNA reads as TGCAGTGCTAGAGATGGTGGGGGTCCTCTAAGCCAGCCCCAGCATTTT.